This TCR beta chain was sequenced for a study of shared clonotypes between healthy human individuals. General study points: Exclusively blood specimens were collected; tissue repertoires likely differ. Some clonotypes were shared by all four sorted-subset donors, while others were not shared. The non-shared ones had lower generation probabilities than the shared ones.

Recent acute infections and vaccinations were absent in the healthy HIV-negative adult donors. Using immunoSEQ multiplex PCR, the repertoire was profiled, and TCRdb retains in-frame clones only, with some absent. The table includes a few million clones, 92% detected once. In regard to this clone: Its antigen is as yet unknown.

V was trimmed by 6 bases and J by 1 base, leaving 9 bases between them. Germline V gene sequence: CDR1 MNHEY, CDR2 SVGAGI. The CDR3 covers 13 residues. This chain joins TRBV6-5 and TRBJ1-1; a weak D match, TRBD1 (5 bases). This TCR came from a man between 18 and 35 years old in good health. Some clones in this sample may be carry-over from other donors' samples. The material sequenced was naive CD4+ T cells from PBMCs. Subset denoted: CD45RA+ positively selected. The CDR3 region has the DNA TGTGCCAGCAGAAAACAGGCGAACACTGAAGCTTTCTTT. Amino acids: CASRKQANTEAFF.